This T cell receptor (beta chain) is drawn from a study of T-cell reconstitution after alpha-beta-depleted transplantation in children (dated by TCRdb to 2015 to 2016). In the study overall: Using TCR repertoire profiling, the study followed T-cell immune reconstitution in a quantitative way in children after TCRalphabeta/CD19-depleted allogeneic hematopoietic cell transplantation.

Concerning this clonotype itself: Its antigen remains unidentified. Per-nucleotide qualities are absent, and no much larger clonotype sits a single base away.

The sample's treatment or condition label, in plain terms: allogeneic hematopoietic cell transplantation with graft depleted of TCRalphabeta T cells and CD19 B cells. The transplant recipients were children given TCRalphabeta/CD19-depleted allogeneic hematopoietic cell grafts. From cysteine to phenylalanine, the CDR3 is 13 amino acids long. CDR3 DNA only is kept here, 39 bases in frame from base 1. Trimming at the junction amounts to 5 bases on V and 9 bases on J, and the germline ends lie 11 bases apart. Based on the germline V gene, the CDR1 and CDR2 sequences are SGHVS and FQNEAQ. Receptor libraries were prepared by PCR. The sequencer was an Illumina HiSeq 2500. TCR libraries were prepared with molecular barcoding, using unique molecular identifiers to normalize TCRbeta repertoire quantification. TCRdb cleaned the public reads at Q25 with fastp, built clones with MiXCR and kept in-frame beta chains. Rows merge per CDR3 protein into single entries with the most common DNA and genes. This sample is represented by approximately 47,000 distinct CDR3 sequences; around 50% of them were singletons. The ten biggest clones cover more than 30% of the sample.

The paper's findings and limits, for the study overall: Apparently early alphabetaT-cell count recovery about two months after transplant reportedly relied on only several hundred rapidly expanded clones derived from non-depleted graft cells. The frequencies of hyperexpanded clones fell over the following months, and after one year, T-cell counts and TCRbeta diversity were mostly attributed to newly produced T cells. In some patients, the high TCRbeta diversity seen at day 60 was put down to recipient T cells and intrathymic progenitors that had survived conditioning.

The sequence was obtained from a boy under three years old with SCID, due to receive a stem cell transplant. The V and J segments used are TRBV7-8 and TRBJ1-6, with an unclear D gene assignment. The sequences come from peripheral blood, collected before TCRalphabeta/CD19-depleted stem cell transplant. This receptor carries the CDR3 CASSPVRSSPLHF. Read as DNA, the sequence is TGTGCCAGCAGCCCCGTCAGGTCTTCACCCCTCCACTTT.